The 20 T cell receptor beta chains given below trace back to one sample, sequenced in a study of patients and donors after allogeneic stem cell transplantation. One entry per CDR3 protein, called by TCRdb with MiXCR from the RT-PCR reads. Here the sample spans roughly 960,000 distinct CDR3 sequences, over 15% being singletons. The sequencing input was blood, either unsorted or a sorted T cell fraction (not recorded which). These receptors originate from a human donor who was either an allogeneic HSCT recipient or a stem cell or donor lymphocyte infusion donor (not recorded which). It is not recorded whose cells these are; they may come from a transplant donor.

The V gene is TRBV12-3 or TRBV12-4, the J gene TRBJ2-7; TRBD2 matches at 8 bases. This CDR3 comprises 14 residues. Trimming removed 6 bases from V and 2 bases from J; junction bases left unmatched: 6. CDR3 region: CASSYSGIAYEQYF. In nucleotides, the CDR3 is TGTGCCAGCAGCTATAGCGGGATCGCCTACGAGCAGTACTTC.

This clonotype was found a few times. The chain combines TRBV18 with TRBJ2-7, with D perhaps matching TRBD2 (6 bases). Trimming removed 3 bases at V and 4 bases at J, with 22 bases between. From germline, CDR1 is KGHSH and CDR2 LQKENI. The CDR3 covers 17 residues. CDR3 in DNA: TGTGCCAGCTCACCCCAAGCTACCGCTAGCGCAGAATACGAGCAGTACTTC. Protein product: CASSPQATASAEYEQYF.

The genes are TRBV6-1 and TRBJ2-5; tentatively, D is TRBD2 (6 bases). The length of the CDR3 is 14 residues. The V end lost 7 bases, the J end lost 6 bases, and 18 bases lay between the germline ends. Germline CDR1 is MNHNS and CDR2 is SASEGT. The CDR3 region is CASNAETRGKTQYF. CDR3 nucleotides: TGTGCCAGCAACGCAGAAACCCGCGGGAAGACCCAGTACTTC.

The sample holds a few counts of this clonotype. The CDR3 DNA sequence: TGTGCCACCAGTGACCGGGGACTAGTGAACAATGAGCAGTTCTTC. The encoded protein is CATSDRGLVNNEQFF. The chain combines TRBV24-1 with TRBJ2-1, with 8 bases identical to TRBD2. Germline CDR1 and CDR2: KGHDR and SFDVKD. The trim removed 4 bases at V and 5 bases at J, leaving 6 bases unmatched. The CDR3 has 15 residues.

This clonotype was detected a few times. The J gene is TRBJ1-1, the V gene TRBV9, with 9 bases identical to TRBD1. There are 15 residues in the CDR3. J was trimmed by 4 bases and V by 3 bases; bases with no gene match: 7. The germline gives CDR1 SGDLS, CDR2 YYNGEE. The CDR3 loop is CASSAVGDRVTEAFF. The CDR3 nucleotides read TGTGCCAGCAGCGCGGTTGGGGACAGGGTCACTGAAGCTTTCTTT.

The chain links TRBV2 to TRBJ1-5; a weak D match, TRBD1 (5 bases). Germline lookup yields CDR1 SNHLY and CDR2 FYNNEI. Between the trimmed V and J ends, which lost 4 bases and 2 bases, there was a span of 21 bases. CDR3 length equals 18 residues. CDR3 DNA: TGTGCCAGCAGTGCAAGGGGACCAATAACGGGAGGCAATCAGCCCCAGCATTTT. It translates to CASSARGPITGGNQPQHF.

This clonotype was observed a few times. The rearrangement uses TRBV28 and TRBJ2-1; the match to TRBD2 covers 10 bases. Germline V gene lookup returns CDR1 MDHEN and CDR2 SYDVKM. The trim removed 5 bases at V and 10 bases at J, leaving 20 bases unmatched. This CDR3 contains 18 residues. The CDR3: CASSRTSSGRGSGWEQFF. The CDR3 nucleotides read TGTGCCAGCAGTCGAACTTCTAGCGGGAGAGGATCTGGGTGGGAGCAGTTCTTC.

A few counts support this clonotype. V and J are TRBV20-1 and TRBJ1-1; no definite D call. The CDR3 totals 14 residues. Germline V CDR1 and CDR2: DFQATT, SNEGSKA (reference sequence). The V gene lost 0 bases and the J gene lost 0 bases, with 8 bases spanning the gap. In DNA form, the CDR3 reads TGCAGTGCTAGAGAGGCAGGAATGAACACTGAAGCTTTCTTT. Translating gives CSAREAGMNTEAFF.

This chain links TRBV20-1 with TRBJ2-5, with 11 bases aligning to TRBD2. The junction had 14 bases not matched to a gene; V was cut back by 5 bases and J by 3 bases. CDR3 length: 17 residues. The germline V gene encodes CDR1 DFQATT and CDR2 SNEGSKA (reference sequence). DNA of the CDR3: TGCAGTGCTGGCCGGACTAGCGGGCCAGTCTCCGAAGAGACCCAGTACTTC. This encodes CSAGRTSGPVSEETQYF.

V is TRBV25-1 and J is TRBJ2-2; 7 nucleotides line up with TRBD2. Trimming at V came to 10 bases and at J to 2 bases, leaving 4 bases not matched to a gene. There are 13 residues in the CDR3. The V gene's germline CDR1 is MGHDK and CDR2 SYGVNS. The CDR3 loop reads CATRTSNTGELFF. CDR3 in DNA: TGTGCCACCCGGACTAGTAACACCGGGGAGCTGTTTTTT. Together with reference TRBV25-1 and TRBJ2-2, the CDR3 gives the full variable domain: EADIYQTPRYLVIGTGKKITLECSQTMGHDKMYWYQQDPGMELHLIHYSYGVNSTEKGDLSSESTVSRIRTEHFPLTLESARPSHTSQYLCATRTSNTGELFFGEGSRLTVL.

V gene TRBV7-3 combines with J gene TRBJ1-1; 8 bases match TRBD1. This CDR3 has 15 residues. CDR1 SGHTA and CDR2 FQGTGA come from the germline V gene. V shed 6 bases and J 5 bases; nucleotides not matched to a gene: 11. The chain's CDR3 is CASRSSPRGLTEAFF. The CDR3 DNA is TGTGCCAGCAGATCCAGTCCCAGGGGGCTGACTGAAGCTTTCTTT.

V is TRBV7-2 and J is TRBJ2-7; 8 bases fit TRBD1. V dropped 1 base and J dropped 9; count of bases not matched to a gene: 2. CDR3 length: 12 amino acids. Per the germline V gene, CDR1 is SGHTA and CDR2 is FQGNSA. The CDR3 bases are TGTGCCAGCAGCTTAGGGGGGACAGGGCAGTACTTC. Residues: CASSLGGTGQYF. Full variable domain (remainder filled in from reference TRBV7-2 and TRBJ2-7): GAGVSQSPSNKVTEKGKDVELRCDPISGHTALYWYRQSLGQGLEFLIYFQGNSAPDKSGLPSDRFSAERTGGSVSTLTIQRTQQEDSAVYLCASSLGGTGQYFGPGTRLTVT.

The gene calls are TRBV5-1 and TRBJ2-3; a possible D gene is TRBD1 (7 bases). Trimming stripped 5 bases from V and 4 bases from J, with 14 bases between. CDR3 length: 14 residues. CDR1 is SGHRS and CDR2 is YFSETQ in the germline V gene. CDR3 region: CASRPGGGADTQYF. The CDR3 nucleotides are TGCGCCAGCAGGCCAGGGGGAGGCGCAGATACGCAGTATTTT.

The V and J genes are TRBV4-3 and TRBJ2-2; a possible D gene is TRBD2 (5 bases). V shed 0 bases and J shed 4 bases, with 9 bases lying between them. This CDR3 has 15 amino acids. The germline V gene has CDR1 LGHNA and CDR2 YSLEER. The CDR3 nucleotides are TGCGCCAGCAGCCAAGATCGGGGAAGCACCGGGGAGCTGTTTTTT. Residues: CASSQDRGSTGELFF.

This clonotype was counted a few times. The chain uses TRBV11-3 and TRBJ2-1; D may be TRBD1 or TRBD2 (5 bases each). The V end lost 1 base, the J end lost 2 bases, and 15 bases lay between the germline ends. The germline gives CDR1 SGHNT, CDR2 YENEEA. The CDR3 loop spans 17 amino acids. The CDR3 sequence: CASSLVIRDATYNEQFF. Written as DNA, the CDR3 is TGTGCCAGCAGCTTAGTGATTCGGGACGCCACCTACAATGAGCAGTTCTTC.

The V call is TRBV11-2, the J call TRBJ1-1, with no clear D. V shed 2 bases and J shed 0 bases, with 7 bases lying between them. Germline V lookup: CDR1 SGHAT, CDR2 FQNNGV. The CDR3 runs to 14 residues. CDR3 in amino acids: CASSLNRMNTEAFF. CDR3 nucleotide sequence: TGTGCCAGCAGCTTAAACAGAATGAACACTGAAGCTTTCTTT.

The chain carries TRBV7-9 and TRBJ1-4; 8 bases are a match to TRBD1. The germline V gene has CDR1 SEHNR and CDR2 FQNEAQ (reference sequence). Germline trimming cut 6 bases from V and 4 bases from J; bases unmatched to any gene: 7. This CDR3 contains 15 residues. The CDR3, as DNA: TGTGCCAGCAGGAGAGAGGACAGGGATAATGAAAAACTGTTTTTT. It is translated as CASRREDRDNEKLFF.

V usage is TRBV11-2 and J usage is TRBJ2-7; 10 bases agree with TRBD1. The CDR3 loop spans 16 amino acids. V shed 2 bases, J shed 3 bases, and the junction held 7 bases outside the gene matches. The V gene's germline CDR1 is SGHAT and CDR2 FQNNGV. The CDR3 DNA sequence: TGTGCCAGCAGCTTACCCCGGGGGACAGGGGACTACGAGCAGTACTTC. Translating gives CASSLPRGTGDYEQYF.

This clonotype occurred many times. V is TRBV10-3 and J is TRBJ2-7; no reliable D call. Germline V gene lookup returns CDR1 ENHRY and CDR2 SYGVKD. CDR3 length: 14 residues. Between the trimmed V and J ends, which lost 0 bases and 3 bases, there was a span of 9 bases. The DNA of the CDR3 is TGTGCCATCAGTGAGTCTAAGAAGGGCTACGAGCAGTACTTC. Its translation is CAISESKKGYEQYF.

The V call is TRBV6-2 or TRBV6-3, the J call TRBJ2-7; D remains ambiguous. Germline CDR1 reads MNHEY; CDR2 reads SVGEGT. V lost 6 bases and J lost 9, with 6 bases in between. CDR3 size: 9 residues. The CDR3 region is CASSSGQYF. DNA of the CDR3: TGTGCCAGCAGCTCGGGGCAGTACTTC.